This T cell receptor (beta chain) was captured in a study of blood T cell repertoires in COVID-19. The V end was cut by 4 bases, the J end by 6 bases, with 12 bases between. This CDR3 is built from 13 residues. CDR1 is SNHLY and CDR2 is FYNNEI in the germline V gene. This clone was observed a single time. Method: immunoSEQ multiplex PCR; TCRdb's copy keeps in-frame clones and lacks some. Of approximately 160,000 clones listed, about 85% are singletons. This chain joins TRBV2 and TRBJ1-1; perhaps TRBD1 as D (6 bases). The sequenced sample was peripheral blood. This TCR was recovered from a woman aged 60-70 years with COVID-19, enrolled during active disease. The CDR3 DNA follows: TGTGCCAGCAGTGTTCAGGGGTATGCTGAAGCTTTCTTT. This sequence encodes CASSVQGYAEAFF.